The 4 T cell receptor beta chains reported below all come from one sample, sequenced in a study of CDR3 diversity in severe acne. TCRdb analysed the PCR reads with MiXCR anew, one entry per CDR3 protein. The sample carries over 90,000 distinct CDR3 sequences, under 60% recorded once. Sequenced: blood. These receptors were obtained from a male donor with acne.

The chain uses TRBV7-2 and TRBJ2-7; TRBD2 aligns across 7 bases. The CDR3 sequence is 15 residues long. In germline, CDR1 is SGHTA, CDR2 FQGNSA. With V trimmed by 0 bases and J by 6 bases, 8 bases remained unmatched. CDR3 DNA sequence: TGTGCCAGCAGCTTAGCTGTAGCGGGTTATTTCGAGCAGTACTTC. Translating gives CASSLAVAGYFEQYF.

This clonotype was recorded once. The DNA for the CDR3 is TGTGCCGGACTGGGTTCCTACAATGAGCAGTTCTTC. As protein: CAGLGSYNEQFF. The V call is TRBV19, the J call TRBJ2-1, with a weak D call TRBD2 (5 bases). Deletions cut 11 bases from V and 1 base from J, with 9 bases between. The CDR3 sequence is 12 residues long. Germline CDR1 and CDR2: LNHDA and SQIVND (reference sequence). The variable domain in full, with the rest retrieved from reference TRBV19 and TRBJ2-1, is DGGITQSPKYLFRKEGQNVTLSCEQNLNHDAMYWYRQDPGQGLRLIYYSQIVNDFQKGDIAEGYSVSREKKESFPLTVTSAQKNPTAFYLCAGLGSYNEQFFGPGTRLTVL.

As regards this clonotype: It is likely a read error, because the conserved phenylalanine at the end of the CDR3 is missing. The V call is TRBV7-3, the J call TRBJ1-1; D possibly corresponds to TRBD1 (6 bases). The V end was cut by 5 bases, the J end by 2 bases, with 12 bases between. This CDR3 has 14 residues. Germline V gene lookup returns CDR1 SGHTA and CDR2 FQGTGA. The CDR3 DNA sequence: TGTGCCAGCAGCCTCCCGACAGGCAACACTGAAGCTTTCTCT. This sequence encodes CASSLPTGNTEAFS.

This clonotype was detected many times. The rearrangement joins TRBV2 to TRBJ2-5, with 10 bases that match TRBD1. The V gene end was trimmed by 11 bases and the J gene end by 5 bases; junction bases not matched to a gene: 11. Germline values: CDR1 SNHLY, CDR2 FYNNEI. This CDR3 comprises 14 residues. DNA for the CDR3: TGTGCCGGGGACAGGGGTTTATTGGGGGAGACCCAGTACTTC. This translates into CAGDRGLLGETQYF.